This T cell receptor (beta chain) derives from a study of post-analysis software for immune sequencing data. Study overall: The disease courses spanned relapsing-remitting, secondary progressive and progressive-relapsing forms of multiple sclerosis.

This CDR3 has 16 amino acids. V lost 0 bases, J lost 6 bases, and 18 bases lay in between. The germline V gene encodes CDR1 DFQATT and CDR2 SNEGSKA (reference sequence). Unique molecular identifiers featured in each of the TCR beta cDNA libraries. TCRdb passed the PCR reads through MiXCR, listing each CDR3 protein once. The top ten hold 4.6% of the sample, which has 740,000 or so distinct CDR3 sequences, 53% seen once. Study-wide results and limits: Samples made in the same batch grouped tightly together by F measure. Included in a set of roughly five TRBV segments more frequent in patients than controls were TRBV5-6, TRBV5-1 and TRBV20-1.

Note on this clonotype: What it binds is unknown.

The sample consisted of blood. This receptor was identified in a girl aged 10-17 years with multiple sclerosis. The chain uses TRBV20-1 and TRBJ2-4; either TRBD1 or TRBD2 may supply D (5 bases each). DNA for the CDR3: TGCAGTGCTAGAGATCTGAGGGAACAGGCTGTAAACATTCAGTACTTC. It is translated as CSARDLREQAVNIQYF.